The TCR beta chain under discussion was sequenced for a study of cytomegalovirus exposure and HLA in healthy donors. Study overall: The approximately 120 validation repertoires used the same platform as the 666 first-cohort repertoires, a later analysis reported.

Points from the study as a whole: In vitro experiments confirmed that a few CMV-associated chains were specific for CMV antigens. Reports showed the classifier diagnosing cytomegalovirus status with high specificity and sensitivity.

The protocol was immunoSEQ multiplex PCR, while the TCRdb copy is restricted to in-frame clones and leaves out a portion. The table lists about 78,000 clones, 90% to 96% of them singletons, with around 1.6% in the top ten. Worth noting for this clone: Its specificity is not known.

The CDR3 runs 15 residues. Germline lookup yields CDR1 MNHEY and CDR2 SVGAGI. Trimming cost V 0 bases and J 0 bases, with 6 bases left between them. The sequence derives from a man between 18 and 29 years old in good health and CMV-seropositive. The sample comprised PBMCs. The V call is TRBV6-5, the J call TRBJ1-3; no reliable D call. The CDR3 sequence: CASSYSFLSGNTIYF. The CDR3 coding sequence is TGTGCCAGCAGTTACTCGTTTCTCTCTGGAAACACCATATATTTT.